The 10 T cell receptor beta chains given below trace back to one sample, sequenced in a study of T cell responses to AZD1222 COVID-19 vaccine. Clones were sequenced by immunoSEQ multiplex PCR, and TCRdb holds only the in-frame ones, with some missing. The sample has some 140,000 clones; less than 90% are singletons. The sequences come from peripheral blood, collected on day 0 of MenACWY control vaccination. All receptors come from an adult in good health.

V gene TRBV21-1 combines with J gene TRBJ1-3. TRBV21-1 is an annotated pseudogene. The CDR3 contains 21 residues. CDR3: CASSKGVNSDLLPYSGNTIYF. In DNA, the CDR3 is TGTGCCAGCAGCAAAGGCGTGAACAGCGACCTACTACCTTACTCTGGAAACACCATATATTTT.

The chain couples TRBV28 to TRBJ1-2; no definite D call. There are 11 residues in the CDR3. V was trimmed by 6 bases and J by 5 bases, leaving 7 bases between them. Germline V CDR1 and CDR2: MDHEN, SYDVKM. The CDR3 spells CASSYNYGYTF. DNA of the CDR3: TGTGCCAGCAGCTACAATTATGGCTACACCTTC.

V gene TRBV9 combines with J gene TRBJ1-2; possibly TRBD1 for D (5 bases). Germline V gives CDR1 SGDLS, CDR2 YYNGEE. V lost 4 bases and J lost 3, with 16 bases in between. There are 15 residues in the CDR3. In nucleotides, the CDR3 is TGTGCCAGCAGCCCCGTCGGGCAGGGCCACTATGGCTACACCTTC. Translating it yields CASSPVGQGHYGYTF.

This sequence joins TRBV6-5 and TRBJ1-1; D is undetermined. The CDR3 sequence is 12 residues long. Trimming cost V 7 bases and J 0 bases, with 6 bases left between them. Germline V CDR1 and CDR2: MNHEY, SVGAGI. Here the CDR3 reads CASKSMNTEAFF. CDR3 DNA: TGTGCCAGCAAATCCATGAACACTGAAGCTTTCTTT.

CDR3 DNA sequence: TGTGCCAGCAGCTTCCCTAATCGGGCCCAGTACTTC. It codes for CASSFPNRAQYF. The V and J genes are TRBV11-3 and TRBJ2-5, with unresolved D. Germline-derived CDR1 and CDR2 are SGHNT and YENEEA. The CDR3 has 12 residues. V dropped 3 bases and J dropped 9 bases, with 11 bases sitting between them.

DNA of the CDR3: TGTGCCAGCAGTAAACAGGGGGCTGGGAATTCACCCCTCCACTTT. It codes for CASSKQGAGNSPLHF. This chain links TRBV28 with TRBJ1-6; 9 nucleotides match TRBD1. The germline V gene encodes CDR1 MDHEN and CDR2 SYDVKM. The CDR3 extends over 15 amino acids. The J segment lost 7 bases and the V segment lost 5 bases, leaving 6 bases of the junction unmatched.

The rearrangement joins TRBV19 to TRBJ1-1, with a tentative D call TRBD1 (5 bases). The CDR3 spans 15 residues. Germline CDR1 reads LNHDA; CDR2 reads SQIVND (reference sequence). The ends were cut back, 3 bases at V and 6 bases at J, with 17 bases in the middle. The CDR3 here is CASSMATEVVAEAFF. In DNA, the CDR3 is TGTGCCAGTAGTATGGCGACAGAAGTAGTGGCTGAAGCTTTCTTT.

The chain couples TRBV3-1 (or the pseudogene TRBV3-2) to TRBJ1-2; 8 positions match TRBD1. The CDR3 is made up of 14 amino acids. The germline gives CDR1 LGHDT, CDR2 YNNKEL (reference sequence). Losses at the gene ends were 5 bases for V and 8 bases for J; bases not matched to a gene: 10. DNA for the CDR3: TGTGCCAGCAGCTTATTCTCAGGGGGCGCAGGCTACACCTTC. This sequence encodes CASSLFSGGAGYTF.

This chain joins TRBV12-5 and TRBJ2-1, with 14 bases identical to TRBD2. This CDR3 spans 15 amino acids. Per germline, CDR1 LGHNT and CDR2 FRNRAP. The V gene end was trimmed by 5 bases and the J gene end by 6 bases; junction bases not matched to a gene: 3. The CDR3 loop reads CASGPGLAGGNEQFF. The CDR3 DNA reads TGTGCTAGTGGTCCAGGACTAGCGGGAGGCAATGAGCAGTTCTTC.

V is TRBV12-5 and J is TRBJ2-2; D unclear. The CDR3 length is 15 residues. Trimming removed 1 base at V and 1 base at J, with 7 bases between. The V gene's germline CDR1 is LGHNT and CDR2 FRNRAP. CDR3 bases: TGTGCTAGTGGTTTGGGACACGGGAACACCGGGGAGCTGTTTTTT. It specifies CASGLGHGNTGELFF.